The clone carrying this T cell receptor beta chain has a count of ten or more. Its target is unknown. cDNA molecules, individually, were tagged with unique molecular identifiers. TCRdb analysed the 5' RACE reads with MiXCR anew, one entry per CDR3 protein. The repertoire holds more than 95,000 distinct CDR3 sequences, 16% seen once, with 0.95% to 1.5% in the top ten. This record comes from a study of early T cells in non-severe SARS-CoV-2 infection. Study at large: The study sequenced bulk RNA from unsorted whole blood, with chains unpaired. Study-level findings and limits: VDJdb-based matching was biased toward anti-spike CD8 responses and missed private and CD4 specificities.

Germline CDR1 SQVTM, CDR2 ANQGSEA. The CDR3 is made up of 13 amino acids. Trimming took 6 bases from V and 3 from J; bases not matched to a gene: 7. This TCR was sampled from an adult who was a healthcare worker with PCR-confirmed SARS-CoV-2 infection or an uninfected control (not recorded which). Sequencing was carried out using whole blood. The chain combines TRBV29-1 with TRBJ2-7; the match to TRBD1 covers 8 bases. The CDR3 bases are TGCAGCGTCCCGGGGACAGGTCACTACGAGCAGTACTTC. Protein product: CSVPGTGHYEQYF.